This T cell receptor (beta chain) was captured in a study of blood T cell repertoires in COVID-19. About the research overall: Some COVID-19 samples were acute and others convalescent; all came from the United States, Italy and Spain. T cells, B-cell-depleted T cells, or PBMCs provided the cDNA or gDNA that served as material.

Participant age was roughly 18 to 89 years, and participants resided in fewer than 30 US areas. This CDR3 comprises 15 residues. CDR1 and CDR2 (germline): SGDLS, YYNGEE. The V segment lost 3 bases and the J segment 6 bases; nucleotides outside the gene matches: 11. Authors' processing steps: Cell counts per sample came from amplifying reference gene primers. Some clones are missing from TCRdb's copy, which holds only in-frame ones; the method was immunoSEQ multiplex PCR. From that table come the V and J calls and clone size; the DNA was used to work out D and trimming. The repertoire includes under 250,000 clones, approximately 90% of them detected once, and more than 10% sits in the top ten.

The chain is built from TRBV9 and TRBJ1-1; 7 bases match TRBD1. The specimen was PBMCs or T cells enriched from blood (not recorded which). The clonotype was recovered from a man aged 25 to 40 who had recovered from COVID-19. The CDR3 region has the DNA TGTGCCAGCAGCGCATTTTGGACAGGAGGGTCTGAAGCTTTCTTT. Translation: CASSAFWTGGSEAFF.